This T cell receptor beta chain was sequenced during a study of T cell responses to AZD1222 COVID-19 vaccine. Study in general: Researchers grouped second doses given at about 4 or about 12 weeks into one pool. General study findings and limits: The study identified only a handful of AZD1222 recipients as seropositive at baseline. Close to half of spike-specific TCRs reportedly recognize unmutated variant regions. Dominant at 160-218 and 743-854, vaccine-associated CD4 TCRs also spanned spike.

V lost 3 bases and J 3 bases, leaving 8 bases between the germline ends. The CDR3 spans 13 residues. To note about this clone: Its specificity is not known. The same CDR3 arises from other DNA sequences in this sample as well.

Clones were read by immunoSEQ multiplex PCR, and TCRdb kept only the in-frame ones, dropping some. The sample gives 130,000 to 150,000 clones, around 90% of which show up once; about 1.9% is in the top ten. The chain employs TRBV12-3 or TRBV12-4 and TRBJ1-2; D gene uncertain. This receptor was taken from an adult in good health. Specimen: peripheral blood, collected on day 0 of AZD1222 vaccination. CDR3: CASSFGVDYGYTF. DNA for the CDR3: TGTGCCAGCAGTTTCGGGGTGGACTATGGCTACACCTTC.